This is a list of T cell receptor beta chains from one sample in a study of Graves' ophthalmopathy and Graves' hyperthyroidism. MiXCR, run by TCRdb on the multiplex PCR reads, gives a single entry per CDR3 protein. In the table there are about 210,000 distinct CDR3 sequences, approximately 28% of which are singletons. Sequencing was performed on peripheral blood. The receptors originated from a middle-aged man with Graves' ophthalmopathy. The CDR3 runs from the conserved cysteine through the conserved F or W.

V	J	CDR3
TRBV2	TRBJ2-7	CASSAMENFNEQYF
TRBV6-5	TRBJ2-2	CASSPRPGGVATGELFF
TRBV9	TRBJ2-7	CASGGTTRAEQYF
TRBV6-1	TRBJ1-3	CASSERTYSGNTIYF
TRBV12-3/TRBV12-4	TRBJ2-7	CASSLAGGSHEQYF
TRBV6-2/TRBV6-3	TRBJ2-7	CASNSGAYEQYF
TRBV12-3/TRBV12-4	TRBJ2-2	CASSLGARETGELFF
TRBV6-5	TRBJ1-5	CASSYSTVNQPQHF
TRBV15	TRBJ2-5	CATSRDLQGLETQYF
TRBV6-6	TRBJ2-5	CASSYSSGGRETQYF
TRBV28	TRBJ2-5	CASRSGRAGETQYF
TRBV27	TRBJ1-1	CASSLGGEGTEAFF
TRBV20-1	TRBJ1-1	CSAIVGNPNTEAFF
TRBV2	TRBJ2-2	CASTSQVYTGELFF
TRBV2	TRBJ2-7	CASSQGAEQYF
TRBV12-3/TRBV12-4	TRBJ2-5	CASSSSGLDQETQYF
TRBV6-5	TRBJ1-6	CASSFATGRDYNSPLHF
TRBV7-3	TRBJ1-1	CASSSWTYTEAFF
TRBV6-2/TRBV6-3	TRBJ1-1	CASSYSTEGMARTEAFF
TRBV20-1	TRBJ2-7	CSAEKGSGRGPYEQYF
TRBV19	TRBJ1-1	CASSMRGTPRGPNTEAFF
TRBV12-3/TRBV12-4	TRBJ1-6	CASKQGESYNSPLHF
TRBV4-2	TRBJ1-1	CASSQVSGDTEAFF
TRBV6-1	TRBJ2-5	CARSTRGIRETQYF
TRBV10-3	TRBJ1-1	CANRENTEAFF
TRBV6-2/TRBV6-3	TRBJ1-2	CASSYSNLGQGYTF
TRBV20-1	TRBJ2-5	CSARDSVLDEPPETQYF
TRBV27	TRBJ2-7	CASSLLGANSYEQYF
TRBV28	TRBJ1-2	CASRRTGGSSYGYTF
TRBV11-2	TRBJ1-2	CATHRDRGYGYTF
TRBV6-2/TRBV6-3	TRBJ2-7	CASSSRLGTYEQYF
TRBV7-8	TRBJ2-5	CASSPTSYAETQYF
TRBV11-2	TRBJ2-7	CASSLDPARGIYEQYF
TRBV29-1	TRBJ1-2	CSAALGQKYGYTF
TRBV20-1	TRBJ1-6	CSASRGRENSPLHF
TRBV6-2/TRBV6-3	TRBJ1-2	CASSATGGLYGYTF
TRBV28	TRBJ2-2	CASRRGEDTGELFF
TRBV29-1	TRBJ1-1	CSVVQGVNTEAFF
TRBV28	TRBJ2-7	CASSSHTPDGRSSYEQYF
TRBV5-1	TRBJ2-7	CASSSDKEQYF
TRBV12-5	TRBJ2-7	CASGLVLGEQYF
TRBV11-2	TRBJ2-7	CASSLGGGLSYEQYF
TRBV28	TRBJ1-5	CASNPGQGVNQPQHF
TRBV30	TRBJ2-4	CAWSNWGAENIQYF
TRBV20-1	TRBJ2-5	CSALGLWGRETRYF
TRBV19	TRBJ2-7	CASSIDEGFSYEQYF
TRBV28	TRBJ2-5	CASTHSPGQGLYQETQYF